This T cell receptor (beta chain) was observed in a study of blood T cell repertoires in COVID-19. On the study more broadly: There were acute and convalescent COVID-19 samples, and they came from the United States, Italy and Spain.

Deletions cut 4 bases from V and 2 bases from J, with 11 bases between. The germline V gene encodes CDR1 SEHNR and CDR2 FQNEAQ (reference sequence). The CDR3 length is 14 residues. Original data processing: The authors estimated nucleated cell counts from reference gene primer amplification. Repertoires were generated with immunoSEQ multiplex PCR, while TCRdb's copy carries only in-frame clones and drops some. That table supplies the V and J calls and clone size; D and trimming were determined from the DNA. Among fewer than 35,000 clones listed, around 84% were seen once. The specimen was peripheral blood. The chain is built from TRBV7-9 and TRBJ2-5, with D perhaps TRBD1 (5 bases). This TCR was recovered from a human donor in a cohort sampled during active COVID-19. The CDR3: CASSSGHGQETQYF. The CDR3 DNA reads as TGTGCCAGCAGCTCCGGACACGGGCAAGAGACCCAGTACTTC.